This T cell receptor (beta chain) is from a study of human T cells and chemical hapten exposure. As for the study in general: Weekly administration of diphenylcyclopropenone to the scalp of patients continued throughout the approximately 26-week study.

Stated time point: pre-sensitization, week 0. Treatment noted: therapeutic diphenylcyclopropenone sensitization with weekly scalp DPC. At patch-test visits, sampling came before the patch test. Individual cDNA molecules received unique molecular identifiers in the library. As processed by the authors: Sample-level TCR yields exhibited a median of approximately 89,000, with a range of roughly 20,000 to 700,000. TCRdb ran MiXCR on the RACE reads and lists one entry per CDR3 protein. The V and J calls were not made by the authors but by TCRdb's processing. The repertoire consists of about 98,000 distinct CDR3 sequences, with approximately 11% occurring once and the leading ten covering under 3.5%. Between the trimmed V and J ends, which lost 6 bases and 3 bases, there was a span of 13 bases. The CDR3 is made up of 13 amino acids. The germline CDR1 and CDR2 sequences are SGHRS and YFSETQ.

The sample in question was whole blood, obtained in connection with sensitization to the hapten diphenylcyclopropenone (DPC). The chain carries TRBV5-1 and TRBJ2-7; D is unresolved. The receptor's source is a woman in her fifties or sixties with alopecia areata. Some clones in this sample may be carry-over from other donors' samples. The CDR3 loop is CASTLAGRYEQYF. The CDR3 DNA sequence: TGCGCCAGCACTTTGGCAGGCCGCTACGAGCAGTACTTC.